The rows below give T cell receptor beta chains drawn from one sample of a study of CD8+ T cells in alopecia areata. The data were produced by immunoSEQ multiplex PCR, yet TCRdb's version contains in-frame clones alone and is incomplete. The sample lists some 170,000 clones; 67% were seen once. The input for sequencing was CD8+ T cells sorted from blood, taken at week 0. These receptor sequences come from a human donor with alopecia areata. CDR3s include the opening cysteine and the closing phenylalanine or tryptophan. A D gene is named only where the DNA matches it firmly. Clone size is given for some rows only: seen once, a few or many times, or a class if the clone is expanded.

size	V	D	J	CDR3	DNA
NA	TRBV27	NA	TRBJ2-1	CASSWYQGNNEQFF	TGTGCCAGCAGTTGGTACCAGGGAAACAATGAGCAGTTCTTC
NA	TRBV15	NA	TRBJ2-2	CATSREAANTGELFF	TGTGCCACCAGCAGAGAGGCAGCCAACACCGGGGAGCTGTTTTTT
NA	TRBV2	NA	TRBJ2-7	CASSETYLSSYEQYF	TGTGCCAGCAGTGAAACCTATCTCAGCTCCTACGAGCAGTACTTC
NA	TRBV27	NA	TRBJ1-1	CASSFQGNTEAFF	TGTGCCAGCAGTTTCCAGGGGAACACTGAAGCTTTCTTT
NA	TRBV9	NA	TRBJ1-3	CASSVDKGEFSGNTIYF	TGTGCCAGCAGCGTAGATAAGGGGGAATTCTCTGGAAACACCATATATTTT
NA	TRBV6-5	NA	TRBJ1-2	CASSLGGPNYGYTF	TGTGCCAGCAGTTTGGGGGGTCCTAACTATGGCTACACCTTC
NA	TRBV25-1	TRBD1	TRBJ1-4	CASSEYQGVEKLFF	TGTGCCAGCAGTGAATATCAGGGGGTTGAAAAACTGTTTTTT
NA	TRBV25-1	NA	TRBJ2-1	CASSEWDNALEQFF	TGTGCCAGCAGTGAATGGGACAATGCCTTAGAACAGTTCTTC
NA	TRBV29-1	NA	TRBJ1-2	CSVWTQDRGYTF	TGCAGCGTCTGGACACAAGACAGGGGCTACACCTTC
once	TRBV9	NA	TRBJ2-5	CASSVVEDKEETQYF	TGTGCCAGCAGCGTAGTCGAGGATAAAGAAGAGACCCAGTACTTC
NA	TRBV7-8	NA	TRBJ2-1	CASTQDTYAYNEQFF	TGTGCCAGCACACAAGACACTTACGCCTACAATGAGCAGTTCTTC
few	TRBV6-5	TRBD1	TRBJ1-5	CASSTTGMNQPQHF	TGTGCCAGCAGTACGACAGGGATGAATCAGCCCCAGCATTTT
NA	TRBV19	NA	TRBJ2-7	CASTDRNYEQYF	TGTGCCAGTACCGACAGGAACTACGAGCAGTACTTC
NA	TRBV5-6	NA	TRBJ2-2	CASSLRPTGELFF	TGTGCCAGCAGCTTGAGGCCAACCGGGGAGCTGTTTTTT
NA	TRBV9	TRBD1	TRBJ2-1	CASSVGQGNEQFF	TGTGCCAGCAGCGTAGGACAGGGCAATGAGCAGTTCTTC
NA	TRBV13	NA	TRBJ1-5	CASSLAGVSNQPQHF	TGTGCCAGCAGCTTAGCAGGGGTTAGCAATCAGCCCCAGCATTTT
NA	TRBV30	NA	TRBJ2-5	CAWEGPARAPETQYF	TGTGCCTGGGAAGGCCCGGCCAGGGCCCCAGAGACCCAGTACTTC
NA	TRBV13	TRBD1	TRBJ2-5	CASSLEGARVETQYF	TGTGCCAGCAGCTTAGAGGGGGCGCGAGTTGAGACCCAGTACTTC
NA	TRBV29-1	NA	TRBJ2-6	CSVGVYHRGHQRDSGANVLTF	TGCAGCGTTGGGGTATACCATAGGGGACACCAGAGGGACTCTGGGGCCAACGTCCTGACTTTC
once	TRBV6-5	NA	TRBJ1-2	CASSYKVGDYGYTF	TGTGCCAGCAGTTACAAGGTGGGGGACTATGGCTACACCTTC
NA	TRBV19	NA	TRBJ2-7	CAVSYEQYF	TGTGCTGTCTCCTACGAGCAGTACTTC
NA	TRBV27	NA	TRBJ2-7	CASSLDLVGNGEQYF	TGTGCCAGCAGTTTAGATTTGGTAGGCAACGGGGAGCAGTACTTC